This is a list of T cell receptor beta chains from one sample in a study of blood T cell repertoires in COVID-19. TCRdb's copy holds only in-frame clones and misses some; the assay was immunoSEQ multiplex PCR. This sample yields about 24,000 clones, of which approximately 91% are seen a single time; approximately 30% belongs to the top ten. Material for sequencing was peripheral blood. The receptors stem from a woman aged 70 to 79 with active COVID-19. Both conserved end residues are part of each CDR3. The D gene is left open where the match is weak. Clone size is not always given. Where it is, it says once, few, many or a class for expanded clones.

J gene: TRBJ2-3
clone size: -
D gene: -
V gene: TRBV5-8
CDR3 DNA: TGTGCCAGCAGCTTGTCGGGTTTTGCTAGCACAGATACGCAGTATTTT
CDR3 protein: CASSLSGFASTDTQYF

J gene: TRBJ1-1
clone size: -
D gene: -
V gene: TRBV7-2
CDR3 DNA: TGTGCCAGCAGCAAACAGGGGAACACTGAAGCTTTCTTT
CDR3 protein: CASSKQGNTEAFF

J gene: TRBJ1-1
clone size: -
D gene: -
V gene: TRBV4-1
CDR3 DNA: TGCGCCAGCAGCCAAGACGAGGGATGGAACACTGAAGCTTTCTTT
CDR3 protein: CASSQDEGWNTEAFF

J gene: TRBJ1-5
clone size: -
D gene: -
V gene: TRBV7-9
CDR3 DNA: TGTGCCAGCAGCTTAGGAACAGCTAATCAGCCCCAGCATTTT
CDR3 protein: CASSLGTANQPQHF

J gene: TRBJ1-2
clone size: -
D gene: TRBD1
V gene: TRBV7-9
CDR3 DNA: TGTGCCAGCAGCAAACAACAGGGGGCTAACTATGGCTACACCTTC
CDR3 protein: CASSKQQGANYGYTF

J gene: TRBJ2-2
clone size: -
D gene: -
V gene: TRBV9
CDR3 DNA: TGTGCCAGCAGCGAGCCGGGACTCTTCGGGGAGCTGTTTTTT
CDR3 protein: CASSEPGLFGELFF

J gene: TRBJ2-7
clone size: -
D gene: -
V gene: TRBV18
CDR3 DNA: TGTGCCAGCTCACTCGAGATGACCTACGAGCAGTACTTC
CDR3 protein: CASSLEMTYEQYF

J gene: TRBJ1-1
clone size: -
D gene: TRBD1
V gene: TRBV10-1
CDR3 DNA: TGCGCCAGCAGTGGAGGGGGCGCGTGTGGCACTGAAGCTTTCTTT
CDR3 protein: CASSGGGACGTEAFF

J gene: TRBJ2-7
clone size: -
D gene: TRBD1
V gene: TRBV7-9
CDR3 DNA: TGTGCCAGCAGCTTAGCTGGGCACCGGGACAGGGGCTACGAGCAGTACTTC
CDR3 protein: CASSLAGHRDRGYEQYF

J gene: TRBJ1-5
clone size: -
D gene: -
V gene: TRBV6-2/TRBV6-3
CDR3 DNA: TGTGCCAGCAGTTACGTTCCCGGTGCCCTTAATCAGCCCCAGCATTTT
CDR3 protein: CASSYVPGALNQPQHF

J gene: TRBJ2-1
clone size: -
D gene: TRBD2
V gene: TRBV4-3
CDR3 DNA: TGCGCCAGCAGCCAAGGGGAGGGTCGAAGAGCGAATGAGCAGTTCTTC
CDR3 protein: CASSQGEGRRANEQFF

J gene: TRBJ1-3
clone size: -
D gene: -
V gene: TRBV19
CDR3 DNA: TGTGCCAGTAGTATAGATCTCGGGGGAGCTGGAAACACCATATATTTT
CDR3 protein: CASSIDLGGAGNTIYF

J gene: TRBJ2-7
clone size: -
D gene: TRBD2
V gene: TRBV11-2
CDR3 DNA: TGTGCCAGCCGCCAAACTAGCGACTTAGGGGCTACCTACGAGCAGTACTTC
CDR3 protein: CASRQTSDLGATYEQYF

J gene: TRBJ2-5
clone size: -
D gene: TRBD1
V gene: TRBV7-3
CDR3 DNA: TGTGCCAGCAGCCTTGACAGGGGGCTTTCAGAGACCCAGTACTTC
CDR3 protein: CASSLDRGLSETQYF

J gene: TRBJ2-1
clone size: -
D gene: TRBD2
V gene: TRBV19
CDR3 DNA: TGTGCCAGTCGTCCGGGACTAGCGGGGCTAAGCTCCTACAATGAGCAGTTCTTC
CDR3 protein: CASRPGLAGLSSYNEQFF

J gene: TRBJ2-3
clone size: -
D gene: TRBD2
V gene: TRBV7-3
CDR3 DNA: TGTGCCAGCAGCTTGCGGGGGGGATCCGATACGCAGTATTTT
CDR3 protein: CASSLRGGSDTQYF

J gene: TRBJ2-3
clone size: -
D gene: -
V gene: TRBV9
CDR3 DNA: TGTGCCAGCAGCGCCGGGACTTCAATAGATACGCAGTATTTT
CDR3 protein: CASSAGTSIDTQYF

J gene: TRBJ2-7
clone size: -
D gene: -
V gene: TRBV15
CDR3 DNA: TGTGCCACCAGCAGAGCGCCCGAGAGCTACGAGCAGTACTTC
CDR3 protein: CATSRAPESYEQYF

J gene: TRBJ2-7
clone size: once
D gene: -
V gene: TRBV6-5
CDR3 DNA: TGTGCCAGCGGAGGCACAGGGTGGTACGAGCAGTACTTC
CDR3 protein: CASGGTGWYEQYF

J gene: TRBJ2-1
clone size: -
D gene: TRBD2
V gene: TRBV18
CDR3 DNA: TGTGCCAGCTCACCAACGGCTAGCGGGGTTGATGAGCAGTTCTTC
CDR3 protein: CASSPTASGVDEQFF

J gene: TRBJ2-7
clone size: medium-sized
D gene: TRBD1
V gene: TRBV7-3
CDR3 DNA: TGTGCCAGCAGCGCAGGGGGCCCCACCTACGAGCAGTACTTC
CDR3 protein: CASSAGGPTYEQYF

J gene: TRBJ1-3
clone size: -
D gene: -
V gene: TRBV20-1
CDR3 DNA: TGCAGTGCTAGTCAGGGCAGCCTATTCTCTGGAAACACCATATATTTT
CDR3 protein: CSASQGSLFSGNTIYF

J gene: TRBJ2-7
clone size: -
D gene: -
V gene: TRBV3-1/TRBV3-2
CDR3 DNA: TGTGCCAGCAGCCCCAGACACTTTTTATCCTACGAGCAGTACTTC
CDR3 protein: CASSPRHFLSYEQYF

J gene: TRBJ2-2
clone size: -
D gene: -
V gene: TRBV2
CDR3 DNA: TGTGCCAGCAGTGTTCGGAACACCGGGGAGCTGTTTTTT
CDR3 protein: CASSVRNTGELFF

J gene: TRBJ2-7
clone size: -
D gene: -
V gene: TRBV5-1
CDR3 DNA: TGCGCCAGCAGCTTTATCCAGGGGAGCTCCTACGAGCAGTACTTC
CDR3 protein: CASSFIQGSSYEQYF

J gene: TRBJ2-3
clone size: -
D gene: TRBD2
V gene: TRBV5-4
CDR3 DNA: TGTGCCAGCAGCCTACGACTAGCGGGGGCTAGCACAGATACGCAGTATTTT
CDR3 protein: CASSLRLAGASTDTQYF

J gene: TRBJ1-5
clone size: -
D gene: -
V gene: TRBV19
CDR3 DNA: TGTGCCAGTAGTGAGAGGGGGAATCAGCCCCAGCATTTT
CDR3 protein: CASSERGNQPQHF

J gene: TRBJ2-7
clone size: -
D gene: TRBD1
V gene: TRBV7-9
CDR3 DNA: TGTGCCAGCAGGGGATTGACAGGGGGTATCGAGCAGTACTTC
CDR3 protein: CASRGLTGGIEQYF

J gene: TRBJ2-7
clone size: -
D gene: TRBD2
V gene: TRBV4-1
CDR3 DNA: TGCGCCAGCAGCCAAGATTTTAGCGGGGGGCTTTACGAGCAGTACTTC
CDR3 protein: CASSQDFSGGLYEQYF

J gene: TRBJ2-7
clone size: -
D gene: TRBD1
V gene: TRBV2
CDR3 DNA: TGTGCCAGCAGTGGGACAGGGGTCCTCGGCGAGCAGTACTTC
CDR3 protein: CASSGTGVLGEQYF

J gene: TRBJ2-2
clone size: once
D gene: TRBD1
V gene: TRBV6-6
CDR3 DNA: TGTGCCAGCTCCGGGACAGAGAACACCGGGGAGCTGTTTTTT
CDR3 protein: CASSGTENTGELFF

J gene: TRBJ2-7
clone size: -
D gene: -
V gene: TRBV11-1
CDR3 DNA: TGTGCCAGCAGCTGGGGCAGCGTCGGTACCTACGAGCAGTACTTC
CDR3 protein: CASSWGSVGTYEQYF

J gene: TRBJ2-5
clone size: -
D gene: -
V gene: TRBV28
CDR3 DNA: TGTGCCAGCAGTTTCTTTTTCCCACGAGTCGGGGGAGCGCAAGAGACCCAGTACTTC
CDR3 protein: CASSFFFPRVGGAQETQYF

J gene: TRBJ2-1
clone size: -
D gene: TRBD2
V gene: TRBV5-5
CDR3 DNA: TGTGCCAGCAGCTCCCTTAGCGGGGGTCCCTACAATGAGCAGTTCTTC
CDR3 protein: CASSSLSGGPYNEQFF

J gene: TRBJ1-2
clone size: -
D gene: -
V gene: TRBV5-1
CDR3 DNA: TGCGCCAGCAGCTTGGAAGGGAGTGGCTACACCTTC
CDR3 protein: CASSLEGSGYTF

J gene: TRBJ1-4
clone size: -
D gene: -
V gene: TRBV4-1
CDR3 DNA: TGCGCCAGCAGCCCGATGGGAAGGTCGGGGATGTTTTTT
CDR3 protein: CASSPMGRSGMFF

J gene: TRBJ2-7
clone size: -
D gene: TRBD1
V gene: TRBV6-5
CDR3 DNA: TGTGCCAGCAGTTCAGGGACAGGGAACTACGAGCAGTACTTC
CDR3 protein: CASSSGTGNYEQYF

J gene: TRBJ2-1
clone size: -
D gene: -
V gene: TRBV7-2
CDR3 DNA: TGTGCCAGCAGCTTAGCGGGGGCGCCTGAAAATGAGCAGTTCTTC
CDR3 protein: CASSLAGAPENEQFF

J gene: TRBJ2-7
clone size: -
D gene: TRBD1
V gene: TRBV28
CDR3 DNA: TGTGCCAGCAGTCTCGGGACAGGGCGCGAGCAGTACTTC
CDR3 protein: CASSLGTGREQYF

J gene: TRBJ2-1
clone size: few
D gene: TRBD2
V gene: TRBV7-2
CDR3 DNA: TGTGCCAGCAGCTTAGGAGCGGGGGGCGCGTTCTTC
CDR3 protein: CASSLGAGGAFF

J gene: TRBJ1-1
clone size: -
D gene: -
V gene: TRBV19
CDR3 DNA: TGTGCCAGTAACCAAAGGGGGAGGGAGGAGACTGAAGCTTTCTTT
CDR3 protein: CASNQRGREETEAFF

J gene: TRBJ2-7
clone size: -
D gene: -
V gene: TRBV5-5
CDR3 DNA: TGTGCCAGCAGCCGATTCATGAGGGGGGGCTACGAGCAGTACTTC
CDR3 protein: CASSRFMRGGYEQYF

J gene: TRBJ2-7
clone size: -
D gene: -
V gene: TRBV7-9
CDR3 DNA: TGTGCCAGCAGCTTCGGACAAACGAAGCCCTACGAGCAGTACTTC
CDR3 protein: CASSFGQTKPYEQYF

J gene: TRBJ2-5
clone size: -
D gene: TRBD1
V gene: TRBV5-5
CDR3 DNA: TGTGCCAGCAGCTTATCTCGATCAGGGGGAACGACCCAGTACTTC
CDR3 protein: CASSLSRSGGTTQYF

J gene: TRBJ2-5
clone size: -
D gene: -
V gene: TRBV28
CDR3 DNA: TGTGCCAGCAGTTTCCGTGGAACAGGGCGCTGGGGAGAGACCCAGTACTTC
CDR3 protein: CASSFRGTGRWGETQYF

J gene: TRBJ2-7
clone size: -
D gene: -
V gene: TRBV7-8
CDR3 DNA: TGTGCCAGCAGCCCCGGGTCCTACGAGCAGTACTTC
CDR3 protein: CASSPGSYEQYF